Detailed here is one T cell receptor (beta chain). Its matching antigen is unknown. In replicate PCRs of unsorted PBMC, approximately 280 ng DNA, 25,000 to 35,000 T cell genomes, was used. In the original analysis: ImmunoSEQ gave junction-only sequences without quality scores, so filtering differed. TCRdb's table, derived via immunoSEQ multiplex PCR, lists solely in-frame clones and lacks some. V, J and clone size reflect that table, while D and trimming were determined from the DNA. The sample lists some 470,000 clones, roughly four fifths seen once, with approximately 13% in the top ten. These data are taken from a study of shared clonotypes between healthy human individuals. Broader study findings: The sole specimen, blood, was sampled, and tissue repertoires likely differ.

The CDR3 is made up of 16 amino acids. Researchers drew on roughly 89 million PBMCs for genomic DNA from unsorted samples. The chain has TRBV21-1 and TRBJ1-3; TRBD1 was called by the table and not checked on the DNA. TRBV21-1 is a documented pseudogene. The sequenced material came from PBMCs. The clonotype originates from a woman between 40 and 55 years old in good health. Some clones in this sample may be carry-over from other donors' samples. For the CDR3, the DNA is TGTGCCAGCAGCGACCGGGACAGGGGGACTGGAAACACCATATATTTT. It yields the protein CASSDRDRGTGNTIYF.